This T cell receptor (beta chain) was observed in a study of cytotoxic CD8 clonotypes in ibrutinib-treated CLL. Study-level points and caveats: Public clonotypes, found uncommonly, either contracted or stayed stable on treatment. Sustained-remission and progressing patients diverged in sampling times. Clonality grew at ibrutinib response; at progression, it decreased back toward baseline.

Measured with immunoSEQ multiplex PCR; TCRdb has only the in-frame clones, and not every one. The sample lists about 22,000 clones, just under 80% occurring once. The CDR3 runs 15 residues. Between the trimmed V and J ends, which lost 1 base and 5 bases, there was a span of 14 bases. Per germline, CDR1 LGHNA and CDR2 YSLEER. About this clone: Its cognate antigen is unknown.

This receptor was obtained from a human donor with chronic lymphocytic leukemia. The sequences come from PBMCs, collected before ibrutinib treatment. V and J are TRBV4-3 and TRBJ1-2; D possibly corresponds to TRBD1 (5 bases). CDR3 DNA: TGCGCCAGCAGCCAAGTCGTGGAGGGGCGATATGGCTACACCTTC. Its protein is CASSQVVEGRYGYTF.